The source of this T cell receptor (beta chain) is a study of blood T cell repertoires in COVID-19. As for the study in general: Collection of acute and convalescent COVID-19 samples took place in the United States, Italy and Spain. The analysed material was cDNA or gDNA that came from T cells, B-cell-depleted T cells, or PBMCs.

Generated by immunoSEQ multiplex PCR, the TCRdb table keeps only in-frame clones and is missing some. This sample has about 300,000 clones; around 84% occur once, and the top ten carry around 1.2%. V dropped 1 base and J dropped 4 bases, with 17 bases sitting between them. Per germline, CDR1 MDHEN and CDR2 SYDVKM. This CDR3 contains 16 residues. This TCR was sampled from a man between 65 and 85 years old with acute or convalescent COVID-19. The V and J genes are TRBV28 and TRBJ2-7; D may be TRBD2 (5 bases). The sample comprised peripheral blood. The CDR3 region has the DNA TGTGCCAGCAGTTTATCCACTAGACGGGTTGTTTACGAGCAGTACTTC. Its protein product is CASSLSTRRVVYEQYF.